These T cell receptor beta chains were read from a single sample in a study of T cells in Graves' hyperthyroidism and ophthalmopathy. One entry per CDR3 protein, called by TCRdb with MiXCR from the multiplex PCR reads. Among fewer than 650,000 distinct CDR3 sequences, 13% to 15% were seen once, and the ten largest hold around 7%. The sample comprised blood. The receptors were gathered from a woman between 18 and 29 years old with Graves' ophthalmopathy. Both conserved end residues are part of each CDR3. Clone size is shown for a subset of rows, as once, few, many or a class of expanded clone.

clone_size	v_call	j_call	cdr3_aa
.	TRBV2	TRBJ2-7	CASREASYEQYF
.	TRBV19	TRBJ1-5	CASREGQLSNQPQHF
many	TRBV27	TRBJ1-5	CASRPDRGTLGSNQPQHF
many	TRBV11-3	TRBJ1-3	CASSSGQALSGNTIYF
many	TRBV5-1	TRBJ1-2	CASSLVATADGYTF
.	TRBV7-9	TRBJ1-5	CASSPPFGGINQPQHF
few	TRBV28	TRBJ1-2	CAAARTGDLGYGYTF
many	TRBV29-1	TRBJ2-5	CSVEGDSHQETQYF
few	TRBV19	TRBJ2-2	CASSWEGRYVGELFF
.	TRBV11-1	TRBJ2-1	CASSPGQGSNEQFF
.	TRBV5-1	TRBJ2-3	CASSLGSRGRVKDTQYF
few	TRBV7-9	TRBJ2-2	CASEILAGAGELFF
many	TRBV24-1	TRBJ1-1	CATSGTGITEAFF
many	TRBV7-8	TRBJ2-7	CASSFPRQGSGYEQYF
many	TRBV28	TRBJ2-3	CASTPGGEDTQYF
.	TRBV28	TRBJ2-5	CASSPPSGRRLETQYF
many	TRBV24-1	TRBJ1-1	CATSDMTDEAFF
.	TRBV7-9	TRBJ2-5	CASSFWISGARNSGQETQYF
.	TRBV12-3/TRBV12-4	TRBJ2-3	CASSLGWEGRDTQYF
many	TRBV7-6	TRBJ2-5	CASSRNPSGREYQETQYF
many	TRBV5-1	TRBJ2-1	CASSLVGGDSYNEQFF
many	TRBV11-3	TRBJ2-1	CASSLGAHSGRAFNEQFF
many	TRBV6-2/TRBV6-3	TRBJ1-1	CASRARPGQKMNTEAFF
.	TRBV5-5	TRBJ2-1	CASSLGGSDEQFF
many	TRBV4-1	TRBJ1-3	CASSQGRQTGGSGNTIYF
.	TRBV9	TRBJ2-1	CASSVVIAAYNEQFF
many	TRBV15	TRBJ2-5	CATSTRSVRTGRWETQYF
few	TRBV5-1	TRBJ1-2	CASSTSNYGYTF
many	TRBV6-5	TRBJ2-7	CASSYGRGQGRSYEQYF
many	TRBV2	TRBJ2-1	CATQGLAAYNEQFF
many	TRBV6-2/TRBV6-3	TRBJ2-7	CASSDPEGPSGREQYF
many	TRBV6-1	TRBJ2-1	CASSSYREVDNEQFF
few	TRBV7-6	TRBJ2-1	CASSNLLAGTNNEQFF
many	TRBV24-1	TRBJ2-7	CATSTGYEQYF
.	TRBV28	TRBJ1-2	CASSLGGGMGYGYTF
.	TRBV6-1	TRBJ1-1	CASPPAFF
many	TRBV7-3	TRBJ2-7	CASSYGQSPSYEQYF
few	TRBV5-1	TRBJ1-1	CASSQRREGLHTEAFF
many	TRBV6-2/TRBV6-3	TRBJ1-5	CASSWGVNNQPQHF
few	TRBV28	TRBJ1-2	CASSSAWSGGYTF
.	TRBV7-9	TRBJ2-1	CASSLEGAGRRSNGQFF